This note documents a single T cell receptor beta chain sequence. The sample holds many counts of this clonotype. Its antigen is still unknown. Base qualities are not provided; no much larger clone lies one nucleotide away. To prepare the library, RACE was applied. The sequencing machine was a NextSeq 500. During library preparation, unique molecular identifiers were attached to individual cDNA molecules so that TCRs could be counted in a quantitative, reproducible way. For every blood RNA sample, sequencing covered both the TCR alpha and TCR beta chains. The paper's data handling went like this. A median of around 100,000 TCRs per sample was observed, with a range of roughly 20,000 to 750,000. V, J and CDR3 annotation of the TCR reads was performed with the Decombinator software suite. For the PS versus PT1 abundance plots, all samples were subsampled to the same number of TCRs (28,000). Expanded TCRs were defined as absent before sensitization and observed at least eight times at the 2-week time point. TCRdb reworked the public reads: Q25 trimming with fastp, MiXCR clone assembly, productive beta chains retained. Each record represents a unique CDR3 protein, reported with the most common genes and DNA among its rows. Here the V and J calls rest on TCRdb's processing, not on the authors' analysis. A total of about 140,000 distinct CDR3 sequences appear in this sample, 12% of them only once. The biggest ten clones account for around 1.4% of the sample.

This entry is derived from a study of human T cells and chemical hapten exposure (dated by TCRdb to the early 2020s). With respect to the entire study: For sensitization, 2% DPC in acetone was applied to an approximately 2 cm by approximately 2 cm area of upper inner arm skin. Throughout the roughly 23-week study period, patients were also given weekly therapeutic DPC doses on the scalp. Patch testing was done on the upper back using Finn chambers containing 0.01% DPC, and results were scored after 6 days according to International Contact Dermatitis Research Group standards. Alopecia areata with under or over 50% scalp involvement, alopecia totalis and alopecia universalis were represented in the patient cohort, which was mostly female. Libraries were pooled for sequencing, and variation in per-sample TCR yields was attributed mainly to small differences in library volumes within the pool. This study followed changes in the peripheral blood TCR repertoire in vivo during primary and secondary sensitization of alopecia patients to the hapten diphenylcyclopropenone (DPC). Blood samples were taken from patients before sensitization (week 0) and then at 2, 6 and about 24 weeks after DPC sensitization. For TCR sequencing, blood came from 25 to 35 alopecia patients at anywhere from one to four time points (pre-sensitization, 2, 6 and 24 weeks).

The sample's time point, from its label and the paper: patch test 2, 6 weeks after DPC sensitization. The treatment or condition label on this specimen signifies: therapeutic diphenylcyclopropenone sensitization with weekly scalp DPC. Blood at each patch-test visit was drawn before the patch test was applied. Eligible patients were aged 18 to 70, diagnosed with alopecia, deemed suitable for DPC therapy, and excluded if pregnant. Total RNA was extracted from unfractionated whole blood that had been collected in Tempus Blood RNA tubes. CDR1 and CDR2 are read off the germline V gene as SGHRS and YFSETQ. The CDR3 has 14 amino acids, counting the end cysteine and phenylalanine. The DNA shown is the 42-base CDR3, in frame from base 1. Here V drops 1 base and J drops 4 bases, and the junction holds 2 bases not matched to any gene. Overall study results and their limits: The number of TCRs above 1 in 1000 frequency did not change with DPC sensitization; there was no evidence of global repertoire structure alterations. After repeated subsampling, the strength of the expansion versus patch-test correlation and the threshold at which it became significant changed. Because all patients had alopecia, a presumed autoimmune disease, the immune response of the patients might differ from that of healthy individuals. Compared with pre-sensitization or healthy control sets, expanded TCRs formed significantly more large CDR3 similarity clusters, which is consistent with antigen-driven responses. The number of PT1 expanded TCRs positively correlated with patch test score, significant at thresholds 8, 16 and 32 but not 4.

Recombination connected TRBV5-1 to TRBJ2-4; 7 central bases correspond to TRBD1. The sequence derives from a woman in her forties or fifties with alopecia areata. Some clones in this sample may be carry-over from other donors' samples. The starting material was whole blood, obtained in connection with sensitization to the hapten diphenylcyclopropenone (DPC). The nucleotide sequence is given as TGCGCCAGCAGCTTGAACAGGGGAAAAAACATTCAGTACTTC. It encodes CASSLNRGKNIQYF.